Below are 21 T cell receptor beta chains sequenced from a single sample in a study of early T cells in non-severe SARS-CoV-2 infection. TCRdb reprocessed the 5' RACE reads via MiXCR and lists one record per CDR3 protein. The sample holds 100,000 to 140,000 distinct CDR3 sequences, around 10% seen once. The source material was whole blood. The receptors were sampled from an adult who was a healthcare worker with PCR-confirmed SARS-CoV-2 infection or an uninfected control (not recorded which).

The V call is TRBV10-3, the J call TRBJ1-1, with 7 bases aligning to TRBD1. V lost 6 bases to trimming and J lost 2 bases; unmatched junction nucleotides: 3. The V gene's germline CDR1 is ENHRY and CDR2 SYGVKD. The CDR3 spans 13 residues. CDR3 DNA: TGTGCCATCAGGACAGGGTACAACACTGAAGCTTTCTTT. Its protein product is CAIRTGYNTEAFF.

V is TRBV27 and J is TRBJ2-7; unclear D gene. CDR3 length equals 14 residues. Germline V gives CDR1 MNHEY, CDR2 SMNVEV (reference sequence). V was clipped by 5 bases and J by 3 bases, with 14 bases between them. Written as DNA, the CDR3 is TGTGCCAGCAGTAGGCTAGAGACGCTCTACGAGCAGTACTTC. Translating gives CASSRLETLYEQYF.

This chain links TRBV28 with TRBJ2-7; D call uncertain. CDR1 and CDR2 (germline): MDHEN, SYDVKM. The CDR3 has 16 residues. V was trimmed by 3 bases and J by 2 bases, leaving 17 bases between them. CDR3 region: CASSFVRAQNPYEQYF. As DNA, the CDR3 is TGTGCCAGCAGTTTCGTCCGGGCGCAAAACCCCTACGAGCAGTACTTC.

V gene TRBV6-2 or TRBV6-3 combines with J gene TRBJ2-1; 7 bases map to TRBD1. With 3 bases clipped from V and 16 bases from J, the junction kept 9 bases outside the gene matches. The CDR3 runs to 12 residues. The germline V gene encodes CDR1 MNHEY and CDR2 SVGEGT. DNA for the CDR3: TGTGCCAGCAGTTATTCGGGAACAGGGGCCTTCTTC. This encodes CASSYSGTGAFF.

This clonotype has just one count. This chain joins TRBV3-1 and TRBJ2-4; 10 bases are a match to TRBD2. J was trimmed by 5 bases and V by 1 base; bases with no gene match: 8. This CDR3 has 17 residues. Germline V lookup: CDR1 LGHDT, CDR2 YNNKEL (reference sequence). The CDR3 DNA follows: TGTGCCAGCAGCCAAGTTATTAGCGGGGGGACTGAAAACATTCAGTACTTC. It encodes CASSQVISGGTENIQYF.

The chain carries TRBV6-6 and TRBJ2-2; D gene ambiguous. CDR1 MNHNY and CDR2 SVGAGI come from the germline V gene (reference sequence). The CDR3 runs 10 residues. Trimming removed 11 bases from V and 7 bases from J, with 8 bases in between. Here the CDR3 DNA reads TGTGCCGTTTTCGACGGGGAGCTGTTTTTT. Its protein product is CAVFDGELFF.

This clonotype was observed a few times. The V call is TRBV20-1, the J call TRBJ2-1; D is tentatively TRBD1 or TRBD2 (5 bases each). The ends were cut back, 6 bases at V and 13 bases at J, with 13 bases in the middle. Germline V CDR1 and CDR2: DFQATT, SNEGSKA (reference sequence). This CDR3 contains 10 residues. The CDR3 spells CSAGQRGQFF. CDR3 nucleotides: TGCAGTGCCGGTCAGAGGGGACAGTTCTTC.

This clonotype was observed at least ten times. The DNA of the CDR3 is TGTGCCAGCAGTCCCCAGGGGGTGTGGACAGATACGCAGTATTTT. This codes for CASSPQGVWTDTQYF. The chain has TRBV12-3 or TRBV12-4 and TRBJ2-3; TRBD1 matches at 7 bases. The CDR3 consists of 15 residues. V lost 5 bases and J lost 3; bases outside the gene matches: 8.

The CDR3 nucleotides read TGTGCCAGCTCGGGACTCAACTACGAGCAGTACTTC. It codes for CASSGLNYEQYF. This sequence joins TRBV7-2 and TRBJ2-7, with D perhaps matching TRBD2 (6 bases). Germline CDR1 and CDR2: SGHTA and FQGNSA. This CDR3 region has 12 residues. V lost 8 bases to trimming and J lost 3 bases, with 11 bases between them.

The genes are TRBV12-3 or TRBV12-4 and TRBJ1-4; TRBD1 matches 9 bases. The trim removed 3 bases at V and 10 bases at J, leaving 12 bases unmatched. This CDR3 comprises 16 residues. CDR3 in DNA: TGTGCCAGCAGTTTGGTGGAGGGGACAGGGTATGGAAAACTGTTTTTT. It is translated as CASSLVEGTGYGKLFF.

In its sample, this clonotype was seen many times. The chain joins TRBV2 to TRBJ2-1; 11 bases line up with TRBD2. Germline lookup yields CDR1 SNHLY and CDR2 FYNNEI. The length of the CDR3 is 13 residues. V lost 11 bases and J lost 8; bases outside the gene matches: 8. The CDR3 DNA sequence: TGTGCCGGAGTAGCGGGAGGGAGCTATGAGCAGTTCTTC. It translates to CAGVAGGSYEQFF. Full variable domain (outside the CDR3, taken from reference TRBV2 and TRBJ2-1): EPEVTQTPSHQVTQMGQEVILRCVPISNHLYFYWYRQILGQKVEFLVSFYNNEISEKSEIFDDQFSVERPDGSNFTLKIRSTKLEDSAMYFCAGVAGGSYEQFFGPGTRLTVL.

This clonotype showed up many times. This chain joins TRBV20-1 and TRBJ2-5; 8 positions agree with TRBD2. The length of the CDR3 is 13 residues. Losses at the gene ends were 6 bases for V and 1 base for J; bases not matched to a gene: 4. Germline values: CDR1 DFQATT, CDR2 SNEGSKA (reference sequence). Written as DNA, the CDR3 is TGCAGTGCCAGACGGGGGGGCCAAGAGACCCAGTACTTC. It codes for CSARRGGQETQYF.

This clonotype was detected many times. The chain joins TRBV28 to TRBJ1-5, with D perhaps TRBD1 (6 bases). The germline CDR1 and CDR2 sequences are MDHEN and SYDVKM. This CDR3 has 15 residues. V was trimmed by 5 bases and J by 2 bases, leaving 13 bases between them. The CDR3 bases are TGTGCCAGCAGTCGGGGGGGCAGGGGCAATCAGCCCCAGCATTTT. The encoded protein is CASSRGGRGNQPQHF. Full variable domain (outside the CDR3, taken from reference TRBV28 and TRBJ1-5): DVKVTQSSRYLVKRTGEKVFLECVQDMDHENMFWYRQDPGLGLRLIYFSYDVKMKEKGDIPEGYSVSREKKERFSLILESASTNQTSMYLCASSRGGRGNQPQHFGDGTRLSIL.

This sequence joins TRBV20-1 and TRBJ1-5, with D possibly being TRBD1 (6 bases). The V end lost 6 bases, the J end lost 5 bases, and 14 bases lay between the germline ends. Per the germline V gene, CDR1 is DFQATT and CDR2 is SNEGSKA (reference sequence). There are 13 residues in the CDR3. The CDR3 reads CSATGGYDQPQHF. In DNA, the CDR3 is TGCAGTGCGACCGGGGGCTACGATCAGCCCCAGCATTTT.

The chain is built from TRBV29-1 and TRBJ1-1, with no clear D. The V gene lost 0 bases and the J gene lost 1 base, with 6 bases spanning the gap. The germline V gene encodes CDR1 SQVTM and CDR2 ANQGSEA. CDR3 size: 13 residues. CDR3 sequence: CSVEEQTNTEAFF. The CDR3 coding sequence is TGCAGCGTTGAAGAACAGACGAACACTGAAGCTTTCTTT.

This clonotype has a handful of counts. V gene TRBV11-3 combines with J gene TRBJ2-1, with a tentative D call TRBD2 (5 bases). V dropped 4 bases and J dropped 14 bases, with 15 bases sitting between them. The length of the CDR3 is 12 residues. Per germline, CDR1 SGHNT and CDR2 YENEEA. CDR3 in DNA: TGTGCCAGCAGCTCCGGATATGGGCGGGAGTTCTTC. Translating it yields CASSSGYGREFF.

At least ten counts were recorded for this clonotype. The CDR3 DNA follows: TGTGCCAGCAGTTTCAGGGCCAGCGGCTACGAGCAGTACTTC. Its translation: CASSFRASGYEQYF. The V and J genes are TRBV12-3 or TRBV12-4 and TRBJ2-7; D assignment may be TRBD1 or TRBD2 (5 bases each). The CDR3 spans 14 residues. Trimming cost V 3 bases and J 3 bases, with 12 bases left between them.

This clonotype showed up many times. The chain combines TRBV10-3 with TRBJ2-2, with D possibly being TRBD1 (6 bases). The germline CDR1 and CDR2 sequences are ENHRY and SYGVKD. Deletions cut 3 bases from V and 8 bases from J, with 10 bases between. There are 13 residues in the CDR3. The CDR3 sequence: CAISEDRLGELFF. CDR3 bases: TGTGCCATCAGTGAAGACAGGCTTGGGGAGCTGTTTTTT.

As concerns this clonotype: This may stem from a read error, because a much larger clone lies one nucleotide away. The CDR3 nucleotides read TGTGCCAGCTCGAACAACTACGAGGAGTACTTC. It yields the protein CASSNNYEEYF. The chain joins TRBV18 to TRBJ2-7, with D hard to call. This CDR3 contains 11 residues. In germline, CDR1 is KGHSH, CDR2 LQKENI.

This clonotype was counted ten times or more. The chain is built from TRBV12-3 or TRBV12-4 and TRBJ1-2; D may be TRBD1 (5 bases). This CDR3 is built from 16 residues. Trimming pared 4 bases from V and 7 bases from J, leaving 22 bases between. The CDR3 DNA sequence: TGTGCCAGCAGTTCCGACCGATGGGGCGCTTCCTCTGGCTACACCTTC. It is translated as CASSSDRWGASSGYTF.

The chain couples TRBV11-2 to TRBJ2-7, with 10 bases lining up with TRBD2. The junction had 4 bases not matched to a gene; V was cut back by 1 base and J by 4 bases. CDR1 and CDR2 from the germline V gene are SGHAT and FQNNGV. This CDR3 region has 15 residues. The CDR3 reads CASSLGGTSAYEQYF. For the CDR3, the DNA is TGTGCCAGCAGCTTAGGAGGGACTAGCGCGTACGAGCAGTACTTC.